This entry lists 31 T cell receptor beta chains sequenced from one sample in a study of cytomegalovirus exposure and HLA in healthy donors. PCR employed 60 Vbeta and 13 Jbeta primers. Sequenced by immunoSEQ multiplex PCR; TCRdb stores in-frame clones only, minus some. Here the sample spans 150,000 to 200,000 clones, around 80% being singletons. Material for sequencing was PBMCs. The receptor set was obtained from a man between 18 and 35 years old in good health and CMV-seronegative.

The chain has TRBV28 and TRBJ1-4, with D possibly TRBD1 on 5 matching bases. With 2 bases removed from V and 2 bases from J, the gap between germline ends came to 12 bases. This CDR3 is 16 amino acids long. Germline lookup yields CDR1 MDHEN and CDR2 SYDVKM. In nucleotides, the CDR3 is TGTGCCAGCAGTTTACCAGGTCAGGGCACTAATGAAAAACTGTTTTTT. This translates into CASSLPGQGTNEKLFF. The entire variable domain, with the rest obtained from reference TRBV28 and TRBJ1-4, is as follows: DVKVTQSSRYLVKRTGEKVFLECVQDMDHENMFWYRQDPGLGLRLIYFSYDVKMKEKGDIPEGYSVSREKKERFSLILESASTNQTSMYLCASSLPGQGTNEKLFFGSGTQLSVL.

This clone has just a few counts. The CDR3 sequence is CASGLQEYSYGYTF. The CDR3 DNA reads as TGTGCTAGTGGCCTCCAGGAATACTCCTATGGCTACACCTTC. The J gene is TRBJ1-2, the V gene TRBV12-5; D ambiguous. CDR3 size: 14 residues. The ends were cut back, 6 bases at V and 4 bases at J, with 15 bases in the middle. In germline, CDR1 is LGHNT, CDR2 FRNRAP.

This clone was detected once. The chain recombines TRBV28 with TRBJ2-2; 8 bases are shared with TRBD2. With 4 bases clipped from V and 5 bases from J, the junction kept 3 bases outside the gene matches. The germline V gene encodes CDR1 MDHEN and CDR2 SYDVKM. This CDR3 is 14 amino acids long. The CDR3: CASSYRGGTGELFF. Written as DNA, the CDR3 is TGTGCCAGCAGTTACCGGGGGGGGACCGGGGAGCTGTTTTTT.

The V call is TRBV6-5, the J call TRBJ2-3; weak D call: TRBD2 (6 bases). The CDR3 totals 15 residues. The V end lost 6 bases, the J end lost 4 bases, and 17 bases lay between the germline ends. The V gene's germline CDR1 is MNHEY and CDR2 SVGAGI. The CDR3 sequence is CASRESGSFPDTQYF. The CDR3 region has the DNA TGTGCCAGCAGAGAGAGCGGGTCCTTTCCAGATACGCAGTATTTT.

This clone was detected a few times. The genes are TRBV7-9 and TRBJ2-5, with TRBD2 matching 13 bases. V gave up 1 base and J gave up 3 bases; unmatched junction bases: 5. The CDR3 contains 17 residues. Per germline, CDR1 SEHNR and CDR2 FQNEAQ (reference sequence). The CDR3 DNA sequence: TGTGCCAGCAGCTTAGGACGGACTAGCGGGAGAGAAGAGACCCAGTACTTC. Translating it yields CASSLGRTSGREETQYF.

The rearrangement joins TRBV5-8 to TRBJ2-3, with no clear D. The V end was cut by 0 bases, the J end by 0 bases, with 11 bases between. Germline V gives CDR1 SGHTS, CDR2 YDEGEE. CDR3 length equals 16 residues. The CDR3 coding sequence is TGTGCCAGCAGCTTGGCGGCAGGTCTTAGCACAGATACGCAGTATTTT. This gives the protein CASSLAAGLSTDTQYF. The full variable domain, its missing parts supplied by reference TRBV5-8 and TRBJ2-3, is EAGVTQSPTHLIKTRGQQATLRCSPISGHTSVYWYQQALGLGLQFLLWYDEGEERNRGNFPPRFSGRQFPNYSSELNVNALELEDSALYLCASSLAAGLSTDTQYFGPGTRLTVL.

With respect to this clone: A junction boundary mismatches the germline segment, possibly from a read error. J is TRBJ2-5 and V is TRBV5-4, with D uncertain. Germline CDR1 and CDR2: SGHNT and YYREEE (reference sequence). The CDR3 totals 11 residues. The CDR3 sequence is CASSLLEAQYF. In DNA form, the CDR3 reads TGTGCCAGCAGCTTGCTAGAGGCCCAGTACTTC.

The chain couples TRBV15 to TRBJ2-3; the match to TRBD2 covers 9 bases. Germline CDR1 LNHNV, CDR2 YYDKDF (reference sequence). CDR3 length: 16 amino acids. V shed 8 bases and J 0 bases; nucleotides not matched to a gene: 9. The CDR3 reads CATLSGLAGSTDTQYF. CDR3 sequence (DNA): TGTGCCACCCTCAGCGGGCTAGCGGGGAGCACAGATACGCAGTATTTT.

This sequence joins TRBV6-5 and TRBJ1-2; D possibly corresponds to TRBD1 (6 bases). The CDR3 spans 14 residues. CDR1 is MNHEY, CDR2 SVGAGI, per germline. The V end lost 5 bases, the J end lost 2 bases, and 12 bases lay between the germline ends. The CDR3 DNA reads as TGTGCCAGCAGTGTCACAGGGATGAACTATGGCTACACCTTC. It specifies CASSVTGMNYGYTF.

This chain joins TRBV6-1 and TRBJ1-5, with D tentatively TRBD1 (5 bases). CDR1 is MNHNS, CDR2 SASEGT, per germline. This CDR3 has 15 residues. Trimming cost V 10 bases and J 4 bases, with 20 bases left between them. DNA for the CDR3: TGTGCCACCACCGGGGGGTCCGGTTATAATCAGCCCCAGCATTTT. Amino acids: CATTGGSGYNQPQHF.

The chain recombines TRBV5-5 with TRBJ1-4; maybe TRBD1 (6 bases). V was clipped by 4 bases and J by 8 bases, with 15 bases between them. This CDR3 is built from 14 residues. Germline V CDR1 and CDR2: SGHKS, YYEKEE (reference sequence). The CDR3 sequence is CASSPRQVGEKLFF. CDR3 nucleotide sequence: TGTGCCAGCAGCCCGCGACAGGTCGGGGAAAAACTGTTTTTT.

This chain connects TRBV7-9 to TRBJ2-1, with TRBD1 matching 8 bases. This CDR3 has 18 residues. V was pared by 4 bases and J by 1 base, with 12 bases of the junction left unmatched. The germline V gene encodes CDR1 SEHNR and CDR2 FQNEAQ (reference sequence). DNA for the CDR3: TGTGCCAGCAGCTCCTGGGGGAAAGGACAGGGATCCTACAATGAGCAGTTCTTC. This sequence encodes CASSSWGKGQGSYNEQFF.

The gene calls are TRBV6-5 and TRBJ1-6; D not resolved. The CDR3 extends over 14 amino acids. CDR1 is MNHEY and CDR2 is SVGAGI in the germline V gene. V lost 8 bases and J 6 bases, leaving 14 bases between the germline ends. CDR3 amino acids: CASCVVGGNSPLHF. As DNA, the CDR3 is TGTGCCAGCTGTGTAGTCGGAGGTAATTCACCCCTCCACTTT.

The V and J genes are TRBV6-5 and TRBJ2-3, with a possible D match to TRBD2 (6 bases). The ends were cut back, 4 bases at V and 5 bases at J, with 7 bases in the middle. Germline lookup yields CDR1 MNHEY and CDR2 SVGAGI. The CDR3 is made up of 12 amino acids. CDR3 sequence reads: CASSWDLDTQYF. The CDR3 DNA sequence: TGTGCCAGCAGTTGGGACTTAGATACGCAGTATTTT.

The rearrangement uses TRBV4-3 and TRBJ2-1; D not resolved. The CDR3 length is 15 residues. Germline loops: CDR1 LGHNA, CDR2 YSLEER. Between the trimmed V and J ends, which lost 2 bases and 7 bases, there was a span of 15 bases. The CDR3 spells CASSQLAGPDNEQFF. CDR3 nucleotides: TGCGCCAGCAGCCAATTGGCAGGTCCAGATAATGAGCAGTTCTTC.

The chain combines TRBV2 with TRBJ1-1; D ambiguous. The V gene's germline CDR1 is SNHLY and CDR2 FYNNEI. Trimming pared 7 bases from V and 6 bases from J, leaving 21 bases between. This CDR3 is 15 amino acids long. This CDR3 is CASTPERSGSSEAFF. In nucleotides, the CDR3 is TGTGCCAGCACCCCTGAAAGATCGGGGAGCTCTGAAGCTTTCTTT.

The chain couples TRBV6-1 to TRBJ2-1; 9 nucleotides agree with TRBD2. CDR1 and CDR2 (germline): MNHNS, SASEGT. The CDR3 is made up of 17 amino acids. V was pared by 2 bases and J by 3 bases, with 8 bases of the junction left unmatched. CDR3 sequence (DNA): TGTGCCAGCAGTGAAACCGAGCGGGGGGTCATCTACAATGAGCAGTTCTTC. It translates to CASSETERGVIYNEQFF.

This rearrangement joins TRBV19 to TRBJ1-1; TRBD1 aligns across 9 bases. The CDR3 consists of 15 residues. CDR1 is LNHDA, CDR2 SQIVND, per germline (reference sequence). J gave up 6 bases and V 6 bases, and 11 bases lay outside the gene matches. The CDR3 loop is CASRTTGTGIAEAFF. The CDR3 DNA reads as TGTGCCAGTAGAACAACCGGGACAGGGATCGCTGAAGCTTTCTTT. Combining the CDR3 with reference TRBV19 and TRBJ1-1 gives the whole variable domain DGGITQSPKYLFRKEGQNVTLSCEQNLNHDAMYWYRQDPGQGLRLIYYSQIVNDFQKGDIAEGYSVSREKKESFPLTVTSAQKNPTAFYLCASRTTGTGIAEAFFGQGTRLTVV.

This clone was seen only a few times. The CDR3 DNA reads TGTGCCAGCAGCCTCCCCGGACAGGGGAACTATGGCTACACCTTC. Amino acid sequence: CASSLPGQGNYGYTF. This sequence joins TRBV28 and TRBJ1-2; the match to TRBD1 covers 9 bases. V lost 6 bases and J lost 2; bases outside the gene matches: 7. Germline assignment: CDR1 MDHEN and CDR2 SYDVKM. The length of the CDR3 is 15 residues.

The genes are TRBV29-1 and TRBJ1-1; TRBD1 aligns across 7 bases. This CDR3 has 15 residues. J was trimmed by 3 bases and V by 6 bases; bases with no gene match: 13. CDR1 and CDR2 (germline): SQVTM, ANQGSEA. The CDR3 DNA follows: TGCAGCGTGGGAGAGTTTGGGCAGGGGGACACTGAAGCTTTCTTT. It codes for CSVGEFGQGDTEAFF.

This clone was picked up one time. The rearrangement joins TRBV7-6 to TRBJ1-4, with TRBD1 identical over 7 bases. The CDR3 extends over 18 amino acids. The V segment lost 1 base and the J segment 4 bases; nucleotides outside the gene matches: 12. Germline V lookup: CDR1 SGHVS, CDR2 FNYEAQ. The CDR3 sequence: CASSLVSIRDRDNEKLFF. DNA of the CDR3: TGTGCCAGCAGCTTAGTCAGCATTCGGGACAGAGATAATGAAAAACTGTTTTTT.

The chain joins TRBV5-4 to TRBJ2-7, with 14 bases lining up with TRBD2. J gave up 2 bases and V 3 bases, and 7 bases lay outside the gene matches. The CDR3 extends over 17 amino acids. The germline V gene has CDR1 SGHNT and CDR2 YYREEE (reference sequence). The CDR3 loop reads CASSSAGLAGGPYEQYF. CDR3 in DNA: TGTGCCAGCAGCTCCGCCGGACTAGCGGGGGGCCCCTACGAGCAGTACTTC.

V usage is TRBV18 and J usage is TRBJ2-5; D may be TRBD1 (5 bases). V was trimmed by 3 bases and J by 0 bases, leaving 8 bases between them. The CDR3 runs to 14 residues. Per germline, CDR1 KGHSH and CDR2 LQKENI. The CDR3 nucleotides are TGTGCCAGCTCACCTGGGGCATACCAAGAGACCCAGTACTTC. This encodes CASSPGAYQETQYF.

The chain recombines TRBV2 with TRBJ2-5; D is possibly TRBD1 (6 bases). The CDR3 runs 15 residues. Trimming stripped 7 bases from V and 1 base from J, with 16 bases between. CDR1 and CDR2 (germline): SNHLY, FYNNEI. CDR3 nucleotides: TGTGCCAGCATCCACCCCTGGGACACCCAAGAGACCCAGTACTTC. Its translation is CASIHPWDTQETQYF.

This rearrangement joins TRBV7-8 to TRBJ2-3, with 8 nucleotides matching TRBD2. V shed 3 bases, J shed 3 bases, and the junction held 5 bases outside the gene matches. CDR3 length: 15 residues. Per the germline V gene, CDR1 is SGHVS and CDR2 is FQNEAQ. The CDR3 DNA follows: TGTGCCAGCAGCTTCCTCGGCGGGGGGACAGATACGCAGTATTTT. Translating it yields CASSFLGGGTDTQYF.

The chain recombines TRBV30 with TRBJ2-7; a weak D match, TRBD2 (5 bases). Germline V CDR1 and CDR2: GTSNPN, SVGIG (reference sequence). The V gene lost 5 bases and the J gene lost 5 bases, with 10 bases spanning the gap. The CDR3 length is 11 residues. DNA for the CDR3: TGTGCCTGGGGAGGACCAAACGAGCAGTACTTC. This encodes CAWGGPNEQYF.

The CDR3 spells CASSWTAATNEKLFF. The CDR3 DNA follows: TGCGCCAGCAGCTGGACAGCTGCAACTAATGAAAAACTGTTTTTT. The genes are TRBV5-1 and TRBJ1-4; TRBD1 might be the D (6 bases). This CDR3 contains 15 residues. The V gene lost 3 bases and the J gene lost 0 bases, with 9 bases spanning the gap. CDR1 and CDR2 from the germline V gene are SGHRS and YFSETQ.

The chain has TRBV4-3 and TRBJ2-3, with 8 bases identical to TRBD1. Germline V gene lookup returns CDR1 LGHNA and CDR2 YSLEER. Trimming at V came to 3 bases and at J to 6 bases, leaving 14 bases not matched to a gene. The CDR3 is 17 amino acids. The chain's CDR3 is CASSHGPWDRPFDTQYF. The DNA of the CDR3 is TGCGCCAGCAGCCACGGCCCTTGGGACAGGCCCTTCGATACGCAGTATTTT.

This sequence joins TRBV6-1 and TRBJ1-1; no clear D gene. The V gene's germline CDR1 is MNHNS and CDR2 SASEGT. The CDR3 has 13 residues. Trimming stripped 6 bases from V and 0 bases from J, with 8 bases between. Here the CDR3 DNA reads TGTGCCAGCAGCGCCCAGATGAACACTGAAGCTTTCTTT. This codes for CASSAQMNTEAFF.

Turning to this clone: A junction end diverges from the germline sequence, so it may reflect a read error. This chain connects TRBV7-2 to TRBJ2-1; TRBD2 matches at 8 bases. The CDR3 consists of 12 residues. The V gene's germline CDR1 is SGHTA and CDR2 FQGNSA. The CDR3: CASSLPGLGSLF. The CDR3 region has the DNA TGTGCCAGCAGCCTTCCGGGACTAGGCTCGCTCTTC. Complete variable domain (other parts from reference TRBV7-2 and TRBJ2-1): GAGVSQSPSNKVTEKGKDVELRCDPISGHTALYWYRQSLGQGLEFLIYFQGNSAPDKSGLPSDRFSAERTGGSVSTLTIQRTQQEDSAVYLCASSLPGLGSLFGPGTRLTVL.

The CDR3 bases are TGTGCCAGCAGTGTACGAGAAGAGACCCAGTACTTC. Residues: CASSVREETQYF. The chain has TRBV2 and TRBJ2-5; no clear D. The CDR3 covers 12 residues. Germline V gene data show CDR1 as SNHLY and CDR2 as FYNNEI. Between the trimmed V and J ends, which lost 4 bases and 3 bases, there was a span of 6 bases. Variable domain in full (rest from reference TRBV2 and TRBJ2-5): EPEVTQTPSHQVTQMGQEVILRCVPISNHLYFYWYRQILGQKVEFLVSFYNNEISEKSEIFDDQFSVERPDGSNFTLKIRSTKLEDSAMYFCASSVREETQYFGPGTRLLVL.